This T cell receptor beta chain originates from a study of cytomegalovirus exposure and HLA in healthy donors. Turning to the study itself: Within an early data release were about 85 million unique TCRs drawn from HLA-typed donors. Overall study results and limits: Reported findings show TCR beta sequences accurately forecast HLA-A and HLA-B alleles in most subjects.

In germline, CDR1 is SEHNR, CDR2 FQNEAQ (reference sequence). The length of the CDR3 is 14 residues. V lost 4 bases to trimming and J lost 7 bases; unmatched junction nucleotides: 5. The PCR contained 60 Vbeta and 13 Jbeta primers. The assay was immunoSEQ multiplex PCR, and TCRdb's table has in-frame clones only and misses some. The table lists around 140,000 clones, 70% to 85% of them singletons, with approximately 1.6% in the top ten. Notes on this clone: Its antigen is not known. The sample has other DNA sequences that encode this CDR3 too.

The clonotype was recovered from a female donor in good health and CMV-seronegative. This chain uses TRBV7-9 with TRBJ1-4, with 8 positions matching TRBD1. The material sequenced was PBMCs. The CDR3 DNA is TGTGCCAGCAGCTCAGGACAGGGCGGTGAAAAACTGTTTTTT. Amino acid sequence: CASSSGQGGEKLFF.